Shown below are 31 T cell receptor beta chains from a single sample sequenced in a study of Ad26.COV2.S vaccination and SARS-CoV-2 variants. Regarding treatment: some 19 received Ad26.COV2.S at low or high dose, single or two shots; 5 received placebo; per-sample allocation not given. On day 63 after the first injection, vaccine and placebo recipients gave samples. TCRdb's copy holds only in-frame clones and misses some; the assay was immunoSEQ multiplex PCR. This sample has around 450,000 clones, with roughly nine tenths found just once. Sequenced material: peripheral blood, taken in a trial of Ad26.COV2.S vaccine versus placebo. These receptors were obtained from a person between 18 and 59 years old who received the Ad26.COV2.S COVID-19 vaccine or a placebo.

This clone was observed a few times. CDR3 in DNA: TGTGCCAGCTCACCAACAGCGGACTCCTACGAGCAGTACTTC. Translation: CASSPTADSYEQYF. The J gene is TRBJ2-7, the V gene TRBV18, with D possibly matching TRBD2 (5 bases). Germline CDR1 is KGHSH and CDR2 is LQKENI. Trimming removed 2 bases at V and 0 bases at J, with 8 bases between. This CDR3 region has 14 residues.

V gene TRBV28 combines with J gene TRBJ1-2, with 7 bases fitting TRBD1. This CDR3 has 14 residues. With 6 bases clipped from V and 4 bases from J, the junction kept 8 bases outside the gene matches. CDR1 is MDHEN and CDR2 is SYDVKM in the germline V gene. CDR3 DNA sequence: TGTGCCAGCAGAAAGACAGGGAGACTCTATGGCTACACCTTC. Its protein is CASRKTGRLYGYTF.

The chain combines TRBV3-1 (or the pseudogene TRBV3-2) with TRBJ1-5; 10 bases map to TRBD1. There are 15 residues in the CDR3. With 1 base clipped from V and 6 bases from J, the junction kept 3 bases outside the gene matches. CDR1 and CDR2 from the germline V gene are LGHDT and YNNKEL (reference sequence). The CDR3 DNA sequence: TGTGCCAGCAGCCAAGGGGGGACAGGGGTTCAGCCCCAGCATTTT. It yields the protein CASSQGGTGVQPQHF.

The rearrangement links TRBV6-5 to TRBJ1-2; D is ambiguous. The CDR3 is made up of 13 amino acids. Germline CDR1 MNHEY, CDR2 SVGAGI. Trimming cost V 8 bases and J 8 bases, with 18 bases left between them. This CDR3 reads CASLNDPIGGYTF. DNA of the CDR3: TGTGCCAGCCTGAATGACCCGATTGGAGGCTACACCTTC.

The chain couples TRBV7-9 to TRBJ2-5; TRBD2 matches at 11 bases. The CDR3 sequence is 19 residues long. J lost 2 bases, V lost 5 bases, and 16 bases had no gene match. Germline loops: CDR1 SEHNR, CDR2 FQNEAQ (reference sequence). The CDR3 sequence: CASSKGDPGLADLQETQYF. CDR3 DNA: TGTGCCAGCAGCAAAGGGGACCCGGGACTAGCGGATCTACAAGAGACCCAGTACTTC.

This clone was recorded only once. The rearrangement uses TRBV25-1 and TRBJ1-1; TRBD1 matches 7 bases. The CDR3 has 13 amino acids. Germline-derived CDR1 and CDR2 are MGHDK and SYGVNS. V gave up 7 bases and J gave up 2 bases; unmatched junction bases: 4. The CDR3 sequence: CASMGQHNTEAFF. In nucleotides, the CDR3 is TGTGCCAGCATGGGACAGCACAACACTGAAGCTTTCTTT. Based on the CDR3 plus reference TRBV25-1 and TRBJ1-1, the full variable domain is EADIYQTPRYLVIGTGKKITLECSQTMGHDKMYWYQQDPGMELHLIHYSYGVNSTEKGDLSSESTVSRIRTEHFPLTLESARPSHTSQYLCASMGQHNTEAFFGQGTRLTVV.

The genes are TRBV7-2 and TRBJ1-5; tentative D call: TRBD1 (5 bases). V was clipped by 1 base and J by 6 bases, with 10 bases between them. The CDR3 is 14 residues long. From germline, CDR1 is SGHTA and CDR2 FQGNSA. The CDR3 here is CASSLDGGGQPQHF. The CDR3, as DNA: TGTGCCAGCAGCTTAGATGGGGGGGGTCAGCCCCAGCATTTT. Based on the CDR3 plus reference TRBV7-2 and TRBJ1-5, the full variable domain is GAGVSQSPSNKVTEKGKDVELRCDPISGHTALYWYRQSLGQGLEFLIYFQGNSAPDKSGLPSDRFSAERTGGSVSTLTIQRTQQEDSAVYLCASSLDGGGQPQHFGDGTRLSIL.

The chain combines TRBV18 with TRBJ2-6; the D is unclear. The CDR3 has 16 amino acids. CDR1 KGHSH and CDR2 LQKENI come from the germline V gene. V gave up 3 bases and J gave up 2 bases, with 11 bases separating them. The CDR3 sequence: CASSPSSITGANVLTF. DNA for the CDR3: TGTGCCAGCTCACCGAGCTCAATTACTGGGGCCAACGTCCTGACTTTC.

V usage is TRBV27 and J usage is TRBJ2-7; 7 nucleotides line up with TRBD1. This CDR3 is 15 amino acids long. After removal of 0 bases from V and 1 base from J, the junction contained 3 bases not matched to a gene. Germline V gene data show CDR1 as MNHEY and CDR2 as SMNVEV (reference sequence). CDR3 sequence reads: CASSLSTGVSYEQYF. CDR3 DNA: TGTGCCAGCAGTTTATCAACAGGGGTATCCTACGAGCAGTACTTC.

V is TRBV27 and J is TRBJ2-2, with TRBD1 as a possible D gene (5 bases). Trimming shortened V by 6 bases and J by 6 bases, and 14 bases separated the two germline ends. In germline, CDR1 is MNHEY, CDR2 SMNVEV (reference sequence). The CDR3 covers 14 residues. The CDR3 DNA reads as TGTGCCAGCAGCCCACTAAGGGGTTCCGGGGAGCTGTTTTTT. It codes for CASSPLRGSGELFF.

The J gene is TRBJ1-2, the V gene TRBV11-3; D is unclear. This CDR3 is 11 amino acids long. The germline CDR1 and CDR2 sequences are SGHNT and YENEEA. Trimming took 3 bases from V and 4 from J, leaving 3 bases between them. This CDR3 reads CASSFPYGYTF. The CDR3 DNA reads TGTGCCAGCAGCTTTCCCTATGGCTACACCTTC.

The chain has TRBV12-3 or TRBV12-4 and TRBJ2-1, with 8 bases matching TRBD2. The CDR3 is made up of 13 amino acids. J lost 12 bases, V lost 1 base, and 5 bases had no gene match. CDR3 DNA: TGTGCCAGCAGTTTAGGCGGACTAGCAGTGCAGTTCTTC. Translation gives CASSLGGLAVQFF.

The V and J genes are TRBV6-5 and TRBJ1-5; maybe TRBD1 (6 bases). The germline V gene has CDR1 MNHEY and CDR2 SVGAGI. V was trimmed by 6 bases and J by 2 bases, leaving 14 bases between them. The CDR3 contains 15 residues. Written as DNA, the CDR3 is TGTGCCAGCAGGCCTACAGGGTCAGGCAATCAGCCCCAGCATTTT. Residues: CASRPTGSGNQPQHF.

CDR3 residues: CASSQGGTGGFTDTQYF. The DNA of the CDR3 is TGCGCCAGCAGCCAAGGTGGGACAGGGGGTTTCACAGATACGCAGTATTTT. The chain employs TRBV4-1 and TRBJ2-3; 11 bases align to TRBD1. The V and J ends lost 1 base and 2 bases, in that order; junction bases with no gene match: 5. In germline, CDR1 is MGHRA, CDR2 YSYEKL. There are 17 residues in the CDR3.

This chain joins TRBV28 and TRBJ2-7, with no clear D. Looked up from germline, CDR1 is MDHEN and CDR2 is SYDVKM. This CDR3 region has 13 residues. V lost 5 bases, J lost 2 bases, and 10 bases lay in between. The CDR3 DNA reads as TGTGCCAGCAGTCCCCGGACGGCCTACGAGCAGTACTTC. Its protein product is CASSPRTAYEQYF.

This chain uses TRBV7-2 with TRBJ1-2; D ambiguous. The V and J ends lost 5 bases and 4 bases respectively, with 23 bases between them. Per the germline V gene, CDR1 is SGHTA and CDR2 is FQGNSA. The CDR3 extends over 17 amino acids. The CDR3 bases are TGTGCCAGCAGCATCAGCCCGACACGGAGTTTGGGCTATGGCTACACCTTC. It is translated as CASSISPTRSLGYGYTF.

The rearrangement links TRBV6-2 or TRBV6-3 to TRBJ2-5, with 10 bases identical to TRBD2. The CDR3 is 15 amino acids. With 2 bases clipped from V and 5 bases from J, the junction kept 5 bases outside the gene matches. The germline V gene has CDR1 MNHEY and CDR2 SVGEGT. CDR3 sequence: CASSYLAGEGETQYF. As DNA, the CDR3 is TGTGCCAGCAGTTACCTAGCGGGGGAAGGGGAGACCCAGTACTTC.

This chain links TRBV9 with TRBJ2-1; perhaps D is TRBD1 or TRBD2 (7 bases each). V was cut by 3 bases and J by 4 bases, with 17 bases left in between. The germline gives CDR1 SGDLS, CDR2 YYNGEE. This CDR3 is 16 amino acids long. The CDR3 coding sequence is TGTGCCAGCAGCGCACAGGGGTCTAGCGGATACAATGAGCAGTTCTTC. The encoded protein is CASSAQGSSGYNEQFF.

This clone has more than one count but fewer than ten. CDR3 sequence: CASSYNPTGGKYEQYF. As DNA, the CDR3 is TGTGCCAGCAGTTACAACCCGACAGGGGGCAAATACGAGCAGTACTTC. This rearrangement joins TRBV6-2 or TRBV6-3 to TRBJ2-7; 10 nucleotides agree with TRBD1. CDR1 is MNHEY, CDR2 SVGEGT, per germline. This CDR3 comprises 16 residues. The V segment lost 2 bases and the J segment 4 bases; nucleotides outside the gene matches: 8.

The chain carries TRBV11-3 and TRBJ2-1; D remains unclear. V was shortened by 5 bases and J by 9 bases, with 17 bases between the two germline ends. The germline gives CDR1 SGHNT, CDR2 YENEEA. The CDR3 consists of 14 residues. In DNA form, the CDR3 reads TGTGCCAGCAGCCCCAACCAAGACGCGATTGAGCAGTTCTTC. Translated: CASSPNQDAIEQFF.

The rearrangement uses TRBV6-5 and TRBJ1-1, with D possibly being TRBD1 (5 bases). Trimming cost V 0 bases and J 5 bases, with 16 bases left between them. Germline CDR1 is MNHEY and CDR2 is SVGAGI. The CDR3 extends over 16 amino acids. DNA of the CDR3: TGTGCCAGCAGTTACTCCGACAGACCTATTCGGACTGAAGCTTTCTTT. This gives the protein CASSYSDRPIRTEAFF.

Regarding this clone: The junction differs from germline at one of its ends, possibly a read error. The chain is built from TRBV2 and TRBJ2-7; 12 bases are shared with TRBD2. Germline V lookup: CDR1 SNHLY, CDR2 FYNNEI. CDR3 length: 17 amino acids. The CDR3 loop is CAASGTAGLAGMRVSHF. CDR3 in DNA: TGTGCCGCATCCGGGACGGCAGGACTAGCGGGAATGCGAGTAAGTCACTTC.

The rearrangement joins TRBV7-6 to TRBJ2-7; the match to TRBD2 covers 14 bases. Germline CDR1 is SGHVS and CDR2 is FNYEAQ. Trimming took 4 bases from V and 1 from J; bases not matched to a gene: 6. The CDR3 is 17 amino acids. CDR3 nucleotide sequence: TGTGCCAGCAGCTCGGGACTAGCGGGGGAAGCATCCTACGAGCAGTACTTC. Protein sequence: CASSSGLAGEASYEQYF.

The rearrangement joins TRBV18 to TRBJ1-4; a possible D gene is TRBD1 (5 bases). Germline CDR1 is KGHSH and CDR2 is LQKENI. The V end was cut by 3 bases, the J end by 3 bases, with 11 bases between. There are 15 residues in the CDR3. In DNA, the CDR3 is TGTGCCAGCTCACCCCCAGGGACCCCTAATGAAAAACTGTTTTTT. Protein: CASSPPGTPNEKLFF.

V and J are TRBV27 and TRBJ1-5; D is unresolved. This CDR3 has 13 amino acids. With 0 bases removed from V and 3 bases from J, the gap between germline ends came to 3 bases. CDR1 is MNHEY and CDR2 is SMNVEV in the germline V gene (reference sequence). In nucleotides, the CDR3 is TGTGCCAGCAGTTTATCCCTCAATCAGCCCCAGCATTTT. It encodes CASSLSLNQPQHF.

This chain joins TRBV4-1 and TRBJ1-5; possible D gene TRBD1, 6 bases. CDR1 is MGHRA, CDR2 YSYEKL, per germline. The V and J ends lost 1 base and 1 base respectively, with 17 bases between them. CDR3 length: 18 amino acids. The CDR3 protein is CASSQVLTGRGSNQPQHF. The CDR3 DNA reads TGCGCCAGCAGCCAAGTACTAACAGGGCGAGGGAGCAATCAGCCCCAGCATTTT.

V is TRBV21-1 and J is TRBJ1-5. TRBV21-1 is classified as a pseudogene. The CDR3 is 14 amino acids. The CDR3 here is CASSKVGVNQPQHF. DNA for the CDR3: TGTGCCAGCAGCAAAGTGGGGGTCAATCAGCCCCAGCATTTT.

The rearrangement links TRBV14 to TRBJ1-4; D unclear. In germline, CDR1 is SGHDN, CDR2 FVKESK. The CDR3 runs 14 residues. V gave up 4 bases and J gave up 1 base, with 7 bases separating them. The CDR3 loop is CASSRSGTNEKLFF. CDR3 nucleotides: TGTGCCAGCAGCCGAAGTGGAACTAATGAAAAACTGTTTTTT.

The chain couples TRBV10-2 to TRBJ2-7; D unresolved. CDR1 and CDR2 from the germline V gene are WSHSY and SAAADI. V was trimmed by 8 bases and J by 6 bases, leaving 14 bases between them. The CDR3 is 12 residues long. The CDR3: CASRDLSFEQYF. DNA for the CDR3: TGCGCCAGCCGAGACCTCAGCTTCGAGCAGTACTTC.

V is TRBV5-1 and J is TRBJ2-5; 7 nucleotides match TRBD2. The CDR3 totals 14 residues. V shed 3 bases and J 0 bases; nucleotides not matched to a gene: 2. CDR1 is SGHRS and CDR2 is YFSETQ in the germline V gene. CDR3 DNA sequence: TGCGCCAGCAGCTACCGGGGGGACCAAGAGACCCAGTACTTC. It is translated as CASSYRGDQETQYF.

The chain joins TRBV30 to TRBJ2-1, with 8 positions matching TRBD2. CDR1 and CDR2 from the germline V gene are GTSNPN and SVGIG (reference sequence). The ends lost 5 bases at V and 10 bases at J; junction bases unmatched: 4. This CDR3 has 11 amino acids. The DNA of the CDR3 is TGTGCCTGGGTACAGCGGGGGGAGCAGTTCTTC. Its protein product is CAWVQRGEQFF.